The clone carrying this T cell receptor (beta chain) was picked up a small number of times. The CDR3 runs to 14 residues. Germline CDR1 and CDR2: KGHDR and SFDVKD. V was cut by 5 bases and J by 8 bases, with 15 bases left in between. Unique molecular identifiers were incorporated during preparation of the TCRbeta library. TCRdb re-analysed the PCR reads in MiXCR, keeping a single row per CDR3 protein. The sample lists roughly 610,000 distinct CDR3 sequences, about 10% seen once, with about 4% in the top ten. These data belong to a study of T-cell reconstitution after alpha-beta-depleted transplantation in children.

The TCR was taken from a human donor who donated a stem cell graft to a child with acute myeloid leukemia. The chain joins TRBV24-1 to TRBJ2-1; tentative D call: TRBD1 (6 bases). The specimen comprised PBMCs from the stem cell graft donor, sampled from the stem cell graft. CDR3 amino acids: CATSAGRGRDEQFF. The DNA for the CDR3 is TGTGCCACCAGTGCGGGCAGGGGTCGGGATGAGCAGTTCTTC.